The 26 T cell receptor beta chains listed next were all sequenced from one sample in a study of blood T cell repertoires in COVID-19. Assay used: immunoSEQ multiplex PCR; TCRdb lists only in-frame clones, some missing. Of 350,000 or so clones in the sample, 85% to 90% were seen once. The sequencing input was PBMCs or T cells enriched from blood (not recorded which). The source is a woman aged 30 to 39 who had been exposed to COVID-19.

The V and J genes are TRBV11-1 and TRBJ2-5, with TRBD2 matching over 12 bases. Unmatched junction bases numbered 4, after V lost 6 bases and J lost 5 bases. From germline, CDR1 is SGHAT and CDR2 FQDESV (reference sequence). The CDR3 is 14 residues long. DNA for the CDR3: TGTGCCAGCAGGACTAGCGGGAGCCGGGAGACCCAGTACTTC. It encodes CASRTSGSRETQYF.

This clone was detected only once. The V gene is TRBV27, the J gene TRBJ1-2, with 8 nucleotides matching TRBD1. The V and J ends lost 3 bases and 5 bases, in that order; junction bases with no gene match: 8. The CDR3 extends over 15 amino acids. CDR1 and CDR2 from the germline V gene are MNHEY and SMNVEV (reference sequence). This chain's CDR3 is CASSFQGTGGYGYTF. In DNA form, the CDR3 reads TGTGCCAGCAGTTTTCAGGGGACAGGAGGGTATGGCTACACCTTC.

The chain links TRBV18 to TRBJ2-1; the D is unclear. Trimming shortened V by 5 bases and J by 3 bases, and 14 bases separated the two germline ends. CDR1 is KGHSH, CDR2 LQKENI, per germline. The length of the CDR3 is 15 residues. The CDR3 DNA reads as TGTGCCAGCTCAGAGAACGGCCGCGGCTACAATGAGCAGTTCTTC. This translates into CASSENGRGYNEQFF. The whole variable domain, filled in from reference TRBV18 and TRBJ2-1, reads NAGVMQNPRHLVRRRGQEARLRCSPMKGHSHVYWYRQLPEEGLKFMVYLQKENIIDESGMPKERFSAEFPKEGPSILRIQQVVRGDSAAYFCASSENGRGYNEQFFGPGTRLTVL.

CDR3 sequence (DNA): TGCGCCAGCAGTGACGGGCAGGACTTGGACACTGAAGCTTTCTTT. This sequence encodes CASSDGQDLDTEAFF. J is TRBJ1-1 and V is TRBV10-2; D remains unclear. The germline V gene has CDR1 WSHSY and CDR2 SAAADI. The CDR3 sequence is 15 residues long. V was clipped by 3 bases and J by 3 bases, with 14 bases between them.

The V and J genes are TRBV7-6 and TRBJ1-6; weak D call: TRBD1 (5 bases). Germline V gives CDR1 SGHVS, CDR2 FNYEAQ. This CDR3 is 16 amino acids long. V was clipped by 0 bases and J by 10 bases, with 16 bases between them. For the CDR3, the DNA is TGTGCCAGCAGCTTAGCGCGGTGGCAGGGCTGGTCACCCCTCCACTTT. Translated, it gives CASSLARWQGWSPLHF.

As concerns this clone: At one end the junction does not follow the germline gene, possibly because of a read error. The CDR3 is CASSPRGRAGSDF. The CDR3 region has the DNA TGTGCCAGCAGCCCGCGGGGGAGGGCCGGGTCGGATTTT. V gene TRBV11-2 combines with J gene TRBJ2-3; 7 nucleotides agree with TRBD2. The CDR3 totals 13 residues. Germline assignment: CDR1 SGHAT and CDR2 FQNNGV.

The CDR3 sequence is CSVEEAGGDTQYF. The CDR3 nucleotides are TGCAGCGTTGAAGAAGCGGGAGGGGATACGCAGTATTTT. The V gene is TRBV29-1, the J gene TRBJ2-3, with TRBD2 matching 10 bases. Per germline, CDR1 SQVTM and CDR2 ANQGSEA. V gave up 0 bases and J gave up 6 bases; unmatched junction bases: 0. The CDR3 loop spans 13 amino acids.

The genes are TRBV27 and TRBJ2-1; 7 bases are a match to TRBD1. The germline gives CDR1 MNHEY, CDR2 SMNVEV (reference sequence). This CDR3 region has 15 residues. Trimming cost V 2 bases and J 3 bases; bases outside gene matches: 4. CDR3 nucleotide sequence: TGTGCCAGCAGTTTAGACAGGGACGGCTACAATGAGCAGTTCTTC. Protein product: CASSLDRDGYNEQFF.

This chain uses TRBV3-1 (or the pseudogene TRBV3-2) with TRBJ1-4; 9 nucleotides align to TRBD1. From germline, CDR1 is LGHDT and CDR2 YNNKEL (reference sequence). The V segment lost 1 base and the J segment 8 bases; nucleotides outside the gene matches: 8. This CDR3 spans 16 amino acids. CDR3 residues: CASSQVGTGWSEKLFF. In DNA, the CDR3 is TGTGCCAGCAGCCAAGTTGGGACAGGGTGGTCCGAAAAACTGTTTTTT.

The rearrangement joins TRBV10-1 to TRBJ2-2; tentatively, D is TRBD2 (6 bases). This CDR3 is built from 16 residues. Trimming took 1 base from V and 7 from J, leaving 16 bases between them. From germline, CDR1 is WNHNN and CDR2 SYGVQD (reference sequence). The CDR3 bases are TGCGCCAGCAGTGAGTTTGGAGGGCAGCGAGGCGGGGAGCTGTTTTTT. Translated: CASSEFGGQRGGELFF.

The gene calls are TRBV28 and TRBJ1-3; perhaps TRBD1 as D (6 bases). Germline V gene data show CDR1 as MDHEN and CDR2 as SYDVKM. V gave up 6 bases and J gave up 0 bases, with 9 bases separating them. The CDR3 is 14 residues long. CDR3 region: CASRGTFSGNTIYF. The CDR3 coding sequence is TGTGCCAGCAGGGGGACATTCTCTGGAAACACCATATATTTT.

This chain connects TRBV3-1 (or the pseudogene TRBV3-2) to TRBJ2-5; 7 nucleotides line up with TRBD1. The CDR3 loop spans 14 amino acids. CDR1 and CDR2 from the germline V gene are LGHDT and YNNKEL (reference sequence). V shed 3 bases, J shed 1 base, and the junction held 2 bases outside the gene matches. The CDR3 protein is CASSQGQPQETQYF. In nucleotides, the CDR3 is TGTGCCAGCAGCCAGGGACAGCCCCAAGAGACCCAGTACTTC.

The chain employs TRBV10-2 and TRBJ2-2; 9 bases map to TRBD1. The germline CDR1 and CDR2 sequences are WSHSY and SAAADI. This CDR3 spans 16 amino acids. V lost 6 bases and J lost 6; bases outside the gene matches: 11. The CDR3 sequence is CASRRGGQGNSGELFF. In DNA form, the CDR3 reads TGCGCCAGCAGGAGGGGGGGACAGGGAAATTCCGGGGAGCTGTTTTTT.

The chain combines TRBV7-9 with TRBJ1-2; 9 positions match TRBD1. V dropped 1 base and J dropped 5; count of bases not matched to a gene: 5. The CDR3 spans 15 residues. CDR1 is SEHNR and CDR2 is FQNEAQ in the germline V gene (reference sequence). The CDR3 DNA follows: TGTGCCAGCAGCTTAGGGACAGGGGATCGGTATGGCTACACCTTC. Translation gives CASSLGTGDRYGYTF.

The chain joins TRBV27 to TRBJ2-7; a weak D match, TRBD2 (7 bases). Germline CDR1 reads MNHEY; CDR2 reads SMNVEV (reference sequence). CDR3 length: 16 amino acids. With 5 bases removed from V and 0 bases from J, the gap between germline ends came to 17 bases. CDR3 nucleotide sequence: TGTGCCAGCAGTCCGGGGGCTAGCGGAGGCTCCTACGAGCAGTACTTC. Translation gives CASSPGASGGSYEQYF.

V and J are TRBV27 and TRBJ2-7; D possibly corresponds to TRBD1 (6 bases). With 4 bases removed from V and 3 bases from J, the gap between germline ends came to 13 bases. The CDR3 is 14 residues long. CDR1 is MNHEY and CDR2 is SMNVEV in the germline V gene (reference sequence). The CDR3 protein is CASSSVGQNYEQYF. CDR3 sequence (DNA): TGTGCCAGCAGTTCGGTAGGACAGAACTACGAGCAGTACTTC.

The chain has TRBV13 and TRBJ2-1, with 8 bases aligning to TRBD2. The CDR3 is 15 amino acids. Germline loops: CDR1 PRHDT, CDR2 FYEKMQ (reference sequence). Trimming at V came to 4 bases and at J to 7 bases, leaving 9 bases not matched to a gene. CDR3 residues: CASSSPGTSWNEQFF. CDR3 bases: TGTGCCAGCAGCTCCCCCGGGACTAGTTGGAATGAGCAGTTCTTC.

The genes are TRBV28 and TRBJ2-1; D perhaps matches TRBD2 (6 bases). Germline assignment: CDR1 MDHEN and CDR2 SYDVKM. This CDR3 contains 12 residues. V was clipped by 4 bases and J by 13 bases, with 14 bases between them. CDR3 sequence reads: CASSSPGLTQFF. In DNA, the CDR3 is TGTGCCAGCAGTTCCCCGGGACTGACCCAGTTCTTC.

The chain uses TRBV29-1 and TRBJ1-3; D call uncertain. Germline assignment: CDR1 SQVTM and CDR2 ANQGSEA. V was pared by 6 bases and J by 0 bases, with 12 bases between. This CDR3 comprises 14 residues. The CDR3 loop is CSVTQTSSGNTIYF. The CDR3 nucleotides are TGCAGCGTAACCCAGACAAGCTCTGGAAACACCATATATTTT.

About this clone itself: An end of the junction differs from the germline gene, which may be a read error. V usage is TRBV12-3 or TRBV12-4 and J usage is TRBJ2-1, with 9 bases identical to TRBD2. This CDR3 has 13 residues. The CDR3 spells CASRLAGVGEQFF. The DNA of the CDR3 is TGTGCCAGCAGATTAGCGGGAGTGGGTGAGCAGTTCTTC.

This chain connects TRBV6-1 to TRBJ2-1, with 7 bases matching TRBD2. V was clipped by 0 bases and J by 0 bases; unmatched bases: 8. Germline CDR1 reads MNHNS; CDR2 reads SASEGT. The CDR3 sequence is 18 residues long. CDR3 residues: CASSEAGGLVSSYNEQFF. CDR3 DNA: TGTGCCAGCAGTGAAGCGGGAGGGCTTGTAAGCTCCTACAATGAGCAGTTCTTC.

The CDR3 loop is CASSRTTGIDGYTF. CDR3 bases: TGTGCCAGCAGCCGAACAACAGGGATCGATGGCTACACCTTC. The J gene is TRBJ1-2, the V gene TRBV27; possible D gene TRBD1, 6 bases. From germline, CDR1 is MNHEY and CDR2 SMNVEV (reference sequence). There are 14 residues in the CDR3. V lost 6 bases, J lost 6 bases, and 17 bases lay in between.

CDR3 region: CAWTLSRGGPLYEQYF. The CDR3 DNA reads TGTGCCTGGACACTCTCGCGGGGAGGTCCCCTCTACGAGCAGTACTTC. The rearrangement joins TRBV30 to TRBJ2-7; D is possibly TRBD2 (6 bases). The CDR3 sequence is 16 residues long. Per germline, CDR1 GTSNPN and CDR2 SVGIG (reference sequence). The V gene lost 4 bases and the J gene lost 3 bases, with 22 bases spanning the gap.

The chain carries TRBV23-1 and TRBJ1-2; TRBD1 matches at 7 bases. TRBV23-1 is an open reading frame, and its role is uncertain. With 4 bases clipped from V and 4 bases from J, the junction kept 9 bases outside the gene matches. This CDR3 contains 15 residues. CDR3 in amino acids: CASSPRTGLGYGYTF. The CDR3 nucleotides read TGCGCCAGCAGTCCAAGGACAGGTTTGGGCTATGGCTACACCTTC.

The J gene is TRBJ1-3, the V gene TRBV15; 8 bases map to TRBD1. The CDR3 contains 16 residues. V lost 3 bases and J lost 4; bases outside the gene matches: 8. Germline CDR1 reads LNHNV; CDR2 reads YYDKDF (reference sequence). The CDR3: CATSSLGTGIGNTIYF. The CDR3 nucleotides read TGTGCCACCAGCAGCCTAGGGACAGGCATAGGAAACACCATATATTTT.

The chain carries TRBV10-1 and TRBJ1-4; the match to TRBD1 covers 9 bases. Germline V gene data show CDR1 as WNHNN and CDR2 as SYGVQD (reference sequence). J was trimmed by 4 bases and V by 9 bases; bases with no gene match: 6. This CDR3 region has 14 residues. The CDR3 protein is CASSTGQGNEKLFF. CDR3 DNA: TGCGCCAGTTCTACGGGACAGGGTAATGAAAAACTGTTTTTT.